This TCR beta chain was documented in a study of shared clonotypes between healthy human individuals. This CDR3 region has 13 residues. Germline V gene lookup returns CDR1 MNHNS and CDR2 SASEGT. The assay was run at deep level. Assay: immunoSEQ multiplex PCR; the TCRdb copy retains only in-frame clones and omits some. The sample includes over a million clones, under 80% seen only once; the top ten take over 1.3%. Sequencing input: memory CD4+ T cells sorted from blood. The sample's subset: CD45RA-negative fraction. The sequence was collected from a man in his late teens or twenties in good health. J is TRBJ1-4 and V is TRBV6-1; D unclear. This CDR3 is CASRGGTNEKLFF. The CDR3 nucleotides read TGTGCGAGTCGGGGAGGAACTAATGAAAAACTGTTTTTT.